Detailed here is one T cell receptor (beta chain). Antigen: not known. The repertoire was sequenced with immunoSEQ multiplex PCR; TCRdb's copy has only in-frame clones and lacks some. The sample lists some 90,000 clones; under 95% were seen once. The record originates from a study of T cell responses to AZD1222 COVID-19 vaccine. The CDR3 is 12 residues long. Germline V gene data show CDR1 as LGHDT and CDR2 as YNNKEL (reference sequence). The V end was cut by 4 bases, the J end by 7 bases, with 5 bases between. Findings and caveats of the study: Clonal diversity was possibly underestimated, and the donors were mostly white British, with more females. Repertoire sampling happened only post peak T cell response.

The clonotype was recovered from an adult in good health. This chain connects TRBV3-1 (or the pseudogene TRBV3-2) to TRBJ1-6, with D unresolved. This specimen was peripheral blood, taken on day 0 of MenACWY control vaccination. CDR3 protein: CASSRVNSPLHF. The CDR3 bases are TGTGCCAGCAGCCGAGTCAATTCACCCCTCCACTTT.